This TCR beta chain was identified in a study of cytomegalovirus exposure and HLA in healthy donors. Overall study context: Unique TCR beta sequences numbering approximately 120 million came from about 179 million T cells in an earlier analysis. Overall study results and limits: A prior analysis recorded that most TCR beta V segments were productive about 87% or about 30% of the time.

Germline assignment: CDR1 SGHKS and CDR2 YYEKEE (reference sequence). The V and J ends lost 4 bases and 1 base, in that order; junction bases with no gene match: 3. CDR3 length: 15 residues. To note about this clone: Its antigen remains unidentified.

Primers for the PCR totalled 60 Vbeta and 13 Jbeta. The repertoire was sequenced with immunoSEQ multiplex PCR; TCRdb's copy has only in-frame clones and lacks some. In the table there are about 120,000 clones, 8% to 10% of which are singletons. The receptor was isolated from a young man in good health and CMV-seronegative. Sequenced input: PBMCs. The chain is built from TRBV5-5 and TRBJ2-1; 9 bases line up with TRBD1. CDR3 amino acids: CASSPGTGSYNEQFF. As DNA, the CDR3 is TGTGCCAGCAGCCCCGGGACAGGGTCCTACAATGAGCAGTTCTTC.